Listed below are T cell receptor beta chains from one sample, sequenced in a study of shared clonotypes between healthy human individuals. Produced via immunoSEQ multiplex PCR; TCRdb's table is partial and in-frame only. The sample consists of around 1.9 million clones, approximately 92% of them appearing once. Sequencing used naive CD8+ T cells from PBMCs. These receptors originate from a young man in good health. Some clones in this sample may be carry-over from other donors' samples. Both conserved end residues are part of each CDR3. Fields, in order: V gene, D gene, clone size, J gene, CDR3 DNA, CDR3 protein. The D gene is left open where the match is weak. Rows may omit the clone size; those that give it use once, few, many or a size class.

TRBV7-6,TRBD1,-,TRBJ1-5,TGTGCCAGCGCAGGGGGCAGAAATCAGCCCCAGCATTTT,CASAGGRNQPQHF
TRBV29-1,TRBD1,-,TRBJ2-1,TGCAGCGGGGAGACAGGGTTCGGAAATGAGCAGTTCTTC,CSGETGFGNEQFF
TRBV4-1,-,-,TRBJ1-2,TGCGCCAGCAGCCAAGGCTCCCAGGGCTCGGGCGGCTACACCTTC,CASSQGSQGSGGYTF
TRBV7-8,-,once,TRBJ1-1,TGTGCCAGCAGGACCGACAGGAACACTGAAGCTTTCTTT,CASRTDRNTEAFF
TRBV5-1,-,-,TRBJ1-2,TGCGCCAGCAGCCTATACCCGGGGGTCACAGATGATGGCTACACCTTC,CASSLYPGVTDDGYTF
TRBV6-4,-,once,TRBJ2-2,TGTGCCAGCAGTGCGGGGCCCACCGGGGAGCTGTTTTTT,CASSAGPTGELFF
TRBV6-6,-,-,TRBJ1-2,TGTGCCAGCAGTCCAGGGGCGGGTAACTATGGCTACACCTTC,CASSPGAGNYGYTF
TRBV7-9,TRBD2,few,TRBJ2-1,TGTGCCAGCAGCTTAGGGACTAGCGGGATCAATGAGCAGTTCTTC,CASSLGTSGINEQFF
TRBV4-3,TRBD1,-,TRBJ2-5,TGCGCCAGCAGCCAAGGGACAGGGGGACGGGAGACCCAGTACTTC,CASSQGTGGRETQYF
TRBV7-8,-,-,TRBJ1-1,TGTGCCAGCAGCTCCTCCGGACAGACCTCTGGGAACACTGAAGCTTTCTTT,CASSSSGQTSGNTEAFF
TRBV5-4,TRBD1,-,TRBJ1-2,TGTGCCAGCAGCTCCGGGACAGGAGGCTACACCTTC,CASSSGTGGYTF
TRBV27,-,-,TRBJ2-1,TGTGCCAGCACCTTATTGGGGGGCACCTACAATGAGCAGTTCTTC,CASTLLGGTYNEQFF
TRBV6-9,-,-,TRBJ1-4,TGTGCCAGCCCGAAGTTGAGGTTTGATGAAAAACTGTTTTTT,CASPKLRFDEKLFF
TRBV9,-,-,TRBJ1-5,TGTGCCAGCAGCGTAGAGGGTAGCAATCAGCCCCAGCATTTT,CASSVEGSNQPQHF
TRBV27,TRBD2,-,TRBJ2-7,TGTGCCAGCAGTCCCCTAGGGACTAGGGGCGAGCAGTACTTC,CASSPLGTRGEQYF
TRBV11-2,-,-,TRBJ1-3,TGTGCCAGCAGCCCCCGGGATATGGGTGCAGGAAACACCATATATTTT,CASSPRDMGAGNTIYF
TRBV15,-,-,TRBJ1-4,TGTGCCACCACCAGAACAGGGCGGACTAATGAAAAACTGTTTTTT,CATTRTGRTNEKLFF
TRBV27,TRBD2,-,TRBJ2-1,TGTGCCAGCAGTTTAAGACTAGCGGGAGGTCATGAGCAGTTCTTC,CASSLRLAGGHEQFF
TRBV27,-,-,TRBJ2-7,TGTGCCAGCAGTTTAATCGCAGGGACCTACGAGCAGTACTTC,CASSLIAGTYEQYF
TRBV7-9,-,-,TRBJ2-7,TGTGCCAGCAGCTCTCCCCAGGGTGGATCCTCCTACGAGCAGTACTTC,CASSSPQGGSSYEQYF
TRBV6-5,-,-,TRBJ2-7,TGTGCCAGCAGTTACTCTAAACAGACAGGTTTCCACGAGCAGTACTTC,CASSYSKQTGFHEQYF
TRBV11-2,-,-,TRBJ2-3,TGTGCCAGCAGCCCTACCTCGCGGTCCGCAGATACGCAGTATTTT,CASSPTSRSADTQYF
TRBV28,-,once,TRBJ1-2,TGTGCCAGCAGCCCTACGGGTTCTGGACACTATGGCTACACCTTC,CASSPTGSGHYGYTF
TRBV7-8,TRBD2,-,TRBJ2-1,TGTGCCAGCACTTGGACTAGCGGGAGGTCGCATGAGCAGTTCTTC,CASTWTSGRSHEQFF
TRBV5-4,-,-,TRBJ2-5,TGTGCCAGCAGCAAAGAGCCCCCCCAGGGTGTGCGAGAGACCCAGTACTTC,CASSKEPPQGVRETQYF
TRBV19,-,-,TRBJ1-1,TGTGCCAGTAGCCCCTGGGGTGTGAACACTGAAGCTTTCTTT,CASSPWGVNTEAFF
TRBV6-6,TRBD1,once,TRBJ2-1,TGTGCCAGCAGTTACTCGTCGGGACAGTATGTCAATGAGCAGTTCTTC,CASSYSSGQYVNEQFF
TRBV7-8,TRBD2,-,TRBJ2-1,TGTGCCAGCAGCGGAAACCCCTGGGTTAATAGCGGGATATCCAATGAGCAGTTCTTC,CASSGNPWVNSGISNEQFF
TRBV19,-,-,TRBJ1-1,TGTGCCAGTAGTATTCGGGGGTTTGGAGACACTGAAGCTTTCTTT,CASSIRGFGDTEAFF
TRBV29-1,-,-,TRBJ1-2,TGCAGCGTTGTGGGGGGGCTGAACTATGGCTACACCTTC,CSVVGGLNYGYTF
TRBV6-1,-,-,TRBJ2-5,TGTGCCAGCAGTGAGAGGAGAGCACAAGAGACCCAGTACTTC,CASSERRAQETQYF
TRBV28,-,-,TRBJ2-2,TGTGCCAGCAGTTCCCAGGGGTTCACCGGGGAGCTGTTTTTT,CASSSQGFTGELFF
TRBV27,-,-,TRBJ2-7,TGTGCCAGCAGTTTAGGTCCTAAGACCTTTACCTACGAGCAGTACTTC,CASSLGPKTFTYEQYF
TRBV11-2,-,-,TRBJ1-2,TGTGCCAGCAGCTTAGAATACCCCGAGACAACCCTTGTTGGCTACACCTTC,CASSLEYPETTLVGYTF
TRBV27,TRBD1,-,TRBJ1-1,TGTGCCAGCAGAGATAGGGACAGGCTGAACACTGAAGCTTTCTTT,CASRDRDRLNTEAFF